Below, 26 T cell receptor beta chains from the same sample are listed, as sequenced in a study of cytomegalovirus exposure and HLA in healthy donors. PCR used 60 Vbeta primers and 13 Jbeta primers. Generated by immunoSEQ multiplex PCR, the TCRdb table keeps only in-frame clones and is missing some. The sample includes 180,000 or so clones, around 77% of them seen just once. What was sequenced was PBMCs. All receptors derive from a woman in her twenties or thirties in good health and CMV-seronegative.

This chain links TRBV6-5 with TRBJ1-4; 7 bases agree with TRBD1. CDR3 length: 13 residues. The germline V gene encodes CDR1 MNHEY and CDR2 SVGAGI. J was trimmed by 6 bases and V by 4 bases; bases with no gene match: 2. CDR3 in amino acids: CASSFGTDEKLFF. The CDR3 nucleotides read TGTGCCAGCAGTTTTGGGACAGATGAAAAACTGTTTTTT.

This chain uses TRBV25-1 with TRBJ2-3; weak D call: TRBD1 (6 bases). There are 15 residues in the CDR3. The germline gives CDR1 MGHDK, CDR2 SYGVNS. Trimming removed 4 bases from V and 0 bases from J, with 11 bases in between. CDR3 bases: TGTGCCAGCAGTGGCAGGGGCTTAAGCACAGATACGCAGTATTTT. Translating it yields CASSGRGLSTDTQYF.

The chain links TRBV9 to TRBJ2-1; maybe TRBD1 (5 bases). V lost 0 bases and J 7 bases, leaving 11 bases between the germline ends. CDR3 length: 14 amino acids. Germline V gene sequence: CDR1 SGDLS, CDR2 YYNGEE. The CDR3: CASSVGGTTNEQFF. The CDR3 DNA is TGTGCCAGCAGCGTAGGGGGCACTACGAATGAGCAGTTCTTC.

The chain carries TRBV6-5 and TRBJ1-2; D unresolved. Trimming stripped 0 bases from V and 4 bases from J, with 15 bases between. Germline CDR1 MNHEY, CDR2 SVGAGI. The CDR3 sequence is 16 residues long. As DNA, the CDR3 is TGTGCCAGCAGTTACTCCCCAGCAGATAGCTCCTATGGCTACACCTTC. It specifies CASSYSPADSSYGYTF.

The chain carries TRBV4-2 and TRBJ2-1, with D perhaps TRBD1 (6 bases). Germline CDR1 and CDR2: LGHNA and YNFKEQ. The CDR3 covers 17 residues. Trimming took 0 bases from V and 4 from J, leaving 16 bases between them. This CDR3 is CASSQDLGGQRYNEQFF. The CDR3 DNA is TGTGCCAGCAGCCAAGATCTCGGCGGACAGAGATACAATGAGCAGTTCTTC.

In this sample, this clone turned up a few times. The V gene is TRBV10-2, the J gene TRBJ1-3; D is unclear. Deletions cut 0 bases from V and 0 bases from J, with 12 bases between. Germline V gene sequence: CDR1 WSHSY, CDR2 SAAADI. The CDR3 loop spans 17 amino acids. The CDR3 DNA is TGCGCCAGCAGTGAGTCGAATTGGAGCAACTCTGGAAACACCATATATTTT. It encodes CASSESNWSNSGNTIYF.

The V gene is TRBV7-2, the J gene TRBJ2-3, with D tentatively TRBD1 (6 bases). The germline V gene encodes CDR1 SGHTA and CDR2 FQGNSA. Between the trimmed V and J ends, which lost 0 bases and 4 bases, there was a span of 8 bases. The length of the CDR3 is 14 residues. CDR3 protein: CASSLAGTSDTQYF. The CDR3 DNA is TGTGCCAGCAGCTTAGCCGGGACATCAGATACGCAGTATTTT.

The CDR3 DNA sequence: TGTGCCAGCAGTTTAAGGCAGGGGAATTCCGAGCAGTACTTC. This gives the protein CASSLRQGNSEQYF. The chain links TRBV27 to TRBJ2-7; the D gene is possibly TRBD1 (6 bases). The CDR3 is 14 residues long. Germline loops: CDR1 MNHEY, CDR2 SMNVEV (reference sequence). V was trimmed by 2 bases and J by 6 bases, leaving 14 bases between them.

CDR3 sequence: CASRTGALTGELFF. DNA for the CDR3: TGTGCCAGCAGGACAGGGGCCCTCACCGGGGAGCTGTTTTTT. The chain couples TRBV6-6 to TRBJ2-2; 8 bases agree with TRBD1. CDR1 is MNHNY and CDR2 is SVGAGI in the germline V gene (reference sequence). The CDR3 has 14 amino acids. Trimming cost V 6 bases and J 4 bases; bases outside gene matches: 4.

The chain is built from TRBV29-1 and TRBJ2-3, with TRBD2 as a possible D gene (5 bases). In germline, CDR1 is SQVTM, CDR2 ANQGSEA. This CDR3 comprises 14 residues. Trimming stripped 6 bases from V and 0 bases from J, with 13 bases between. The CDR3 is CSVETDFSTDTQYF. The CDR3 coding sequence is TGCAGCGTCGAAACGGACTTTAGCACAGATACGCAGTATTTT.

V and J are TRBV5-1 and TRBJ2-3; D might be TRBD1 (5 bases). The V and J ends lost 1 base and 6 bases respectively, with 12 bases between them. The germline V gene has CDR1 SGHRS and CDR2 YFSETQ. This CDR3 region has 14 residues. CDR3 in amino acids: CASSLMGLEDTQYF. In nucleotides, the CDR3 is TGCGCCAGCAGCTTGATGGGGCTTGAGGATACGCAGTATTTT. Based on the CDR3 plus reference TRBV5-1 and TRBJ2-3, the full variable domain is KAGVTQTPRYLIKTRGQQVTLSCSPISGHRSVSWYQQTPGQGLQFLFEYFSETQRNKGNFPGRFSGRQFSNSRSEMNVSTLELGDSALYLCASSLMGLEDTQYFGPGTRLTVL.

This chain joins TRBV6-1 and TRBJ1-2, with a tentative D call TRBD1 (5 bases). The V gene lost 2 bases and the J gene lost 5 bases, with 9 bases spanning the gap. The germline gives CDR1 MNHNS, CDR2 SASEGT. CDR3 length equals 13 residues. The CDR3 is CASSETEGYGYTF. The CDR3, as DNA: TGTGCCAGCAGTGAAACGGAGGGGTATGGCTACACCTTC.

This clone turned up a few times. DNA for the CDR3: TGTGCCAGCAGCCTCACGCCGGGCACTGAAGCTTTCTTT. This translates into CASSLTPGTEAFF. This chain joins TRBV7-6 and TRBJ1-1; D gene ambiguous. The CDR3 totals 13 residues. The V gene's germline CDR1 is SGHVS and CDR2 FNYEAQ. The ends were cut back, 5 bases at V and 4 bases at J, with 11 bases in the middle.

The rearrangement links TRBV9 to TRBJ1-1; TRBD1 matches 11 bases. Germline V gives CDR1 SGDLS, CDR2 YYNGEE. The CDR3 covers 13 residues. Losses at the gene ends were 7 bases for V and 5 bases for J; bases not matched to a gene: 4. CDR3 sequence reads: CASGQGARTEAFF. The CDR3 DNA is TGTGCCAGCGGACAGGGGGCGCGGACTGAAGCTTTCTTT.

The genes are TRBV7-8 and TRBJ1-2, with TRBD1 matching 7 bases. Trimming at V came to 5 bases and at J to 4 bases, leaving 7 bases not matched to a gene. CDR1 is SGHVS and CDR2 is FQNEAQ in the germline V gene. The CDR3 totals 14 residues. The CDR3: CASSLRQGGYGYTF. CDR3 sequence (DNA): TGTGCCAGCAGCCTCCGACAGGGCGGCTATGGCTACACCTTC.

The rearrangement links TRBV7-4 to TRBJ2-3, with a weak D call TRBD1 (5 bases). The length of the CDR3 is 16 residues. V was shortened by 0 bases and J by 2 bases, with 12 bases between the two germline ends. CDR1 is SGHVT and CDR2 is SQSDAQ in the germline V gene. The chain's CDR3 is CASSLAARAPTDTQYF. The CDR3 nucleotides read TGTGCCAGCAGCTTAGCTGCCAGGGCGCCCACAGATACGCAGTATTTT.

CDR3 DNA sequence: TGTGCCAGCAGCAAAGCGCTGGGTGAGACAGGGGTTTCCGAAAAACTGTTTTTT. Its protein is CASSKALGETGVSEKLFF. The genes are TRBV21-1 and TRBJ1-4; TRBD1, the table's D call, lacks a check against the DNA. TRBV21-1 is flagged as a pseudogene. The CDR3 loop spans 18 amino acids.

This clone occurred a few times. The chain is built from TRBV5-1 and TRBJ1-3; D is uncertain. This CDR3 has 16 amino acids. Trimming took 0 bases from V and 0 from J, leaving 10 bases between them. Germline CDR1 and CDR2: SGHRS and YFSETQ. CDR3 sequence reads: CASSLVGQDSGNTIYF. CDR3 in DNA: TGCGCCAGCAGCTTGGTTGGGCAGGACTCTGGAAACACCATATATTTT.

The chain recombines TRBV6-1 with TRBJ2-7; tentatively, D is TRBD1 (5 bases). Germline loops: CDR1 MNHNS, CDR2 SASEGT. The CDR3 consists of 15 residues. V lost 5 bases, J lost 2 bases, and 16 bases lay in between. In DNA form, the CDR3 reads TGTGCCAGCAGTCTGGAGATTGGGGCCACCTACGAGCAGTACTTC. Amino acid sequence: CASSLEIGATYEQYF.

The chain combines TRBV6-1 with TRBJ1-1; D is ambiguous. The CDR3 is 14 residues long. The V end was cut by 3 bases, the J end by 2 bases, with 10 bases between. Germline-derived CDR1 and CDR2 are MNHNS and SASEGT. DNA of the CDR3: TGTGCCAGCAGTGACCACCGGGTAAACACTGAAGCTTTCTTT. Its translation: CASSDHRVNTEAFF.

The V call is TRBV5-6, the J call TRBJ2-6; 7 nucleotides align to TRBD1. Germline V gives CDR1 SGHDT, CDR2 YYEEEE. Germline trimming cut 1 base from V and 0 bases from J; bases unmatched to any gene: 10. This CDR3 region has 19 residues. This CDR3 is CASSLRPTGLSSGANVLTF. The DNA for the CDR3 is TGTGCCAGCAGCTTGCGGCCGACAGGGCTTAGCTCTGGGGCCAACGTCCTGACTTTC.

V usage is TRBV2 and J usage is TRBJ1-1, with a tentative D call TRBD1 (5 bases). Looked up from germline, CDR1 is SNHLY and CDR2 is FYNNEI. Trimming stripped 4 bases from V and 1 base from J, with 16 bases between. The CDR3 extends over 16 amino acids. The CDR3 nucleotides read TGTGCCAGCAGTGTGGAGGGACGGCTGAGGAACACTGAAGCTTTCTTT. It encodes CASSVEGRLRNTEAFF.

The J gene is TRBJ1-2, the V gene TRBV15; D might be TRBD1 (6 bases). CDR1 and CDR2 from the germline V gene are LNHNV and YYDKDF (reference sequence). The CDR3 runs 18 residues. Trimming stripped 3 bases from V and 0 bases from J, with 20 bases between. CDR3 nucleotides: TGTGCCACCAGCAGGCCTACAGGGTCCCACACAGCTAACTATGGCTACACCTTC. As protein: CATSRPTGSHTANYGYTF.

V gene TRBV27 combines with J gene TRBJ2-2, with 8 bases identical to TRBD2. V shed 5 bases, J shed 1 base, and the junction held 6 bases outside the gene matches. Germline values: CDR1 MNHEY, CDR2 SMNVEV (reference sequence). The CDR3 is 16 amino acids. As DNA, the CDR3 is TGTGCCAGCAGTCTGGGACTAGGGGGGAACACCGGGGAGCTGTTTTTT. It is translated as CASSLGLGGNTGELFF.

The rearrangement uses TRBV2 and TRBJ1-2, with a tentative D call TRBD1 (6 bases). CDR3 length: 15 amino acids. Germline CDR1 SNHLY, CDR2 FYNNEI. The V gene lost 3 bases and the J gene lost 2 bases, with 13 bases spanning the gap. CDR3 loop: CASSDRGRGNYGYTF. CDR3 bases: TGTGCCAGCAGTGATAGGGGCAGGGGAAACTATGGCTACACCTTC.

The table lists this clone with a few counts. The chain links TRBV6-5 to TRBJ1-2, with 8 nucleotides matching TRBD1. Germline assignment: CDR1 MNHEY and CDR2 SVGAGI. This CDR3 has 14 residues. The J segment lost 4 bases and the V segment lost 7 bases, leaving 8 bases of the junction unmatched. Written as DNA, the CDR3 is TGTGCCAGCACAAGAACAGGGGGGAGCTATGGCTACACCTTC. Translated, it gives CASTRTGGSYGYTF.